The table lists the clone carrying this TCR beta chain with a few counts. The antigen is not known. This sample was taken from a study of regulatory T cells in long-lasting Graves disease. Construction of the TCR beta libraries employed iRepertoire HTBI primers in conjunction with Arm-PCR of CDR3 regions. TCRdb fed the multiplex PCR reads into MiXCR, producing one record per CDR3 protein. The sample lists roughly 400,000 distinct CDR3 sequences, 21% occurring once. The CDR3 has 15 amino acids. Trimming stripped 2 bases from V and 5 bases from J, with 12 bases between. Germline V gene data show CDR1 as MNHEY and CDR2 as SMNVEV (reference sequence). Study findings and constraints: In persistent patients, shared public clonotypes (around 2,500) outnumbered those in new patients (roughly 870).

The time point is: persistent/refractory GD, antithyroid drugs over 5 years with positive TRAb. PBMC-extracted RNA yielded the TCR library. Graves' disease diagnosis was established per American Thyroid Association guidelines. The patients were drawn from one endocrinology department in Xi'an, China. Sequences were derived from peripheral blood mononuclear cells (PBMCs), sampled when the disease was refractory, from a patient treated with antithyroid drugs. This chain uses TRBV27 with TRBJ2-2, with D perhaps TRBD2 (5 bases). The sequence came from a female donor with Graves disease. The CDR3 here is CASSLGLAATGELFF. The CDR3 coding sequence is TGTGCCAGCAGTTTAGGGCTAGCAGCTACCGGGGAGCTGTTTTTT.